This T cell receptor beta chain was profiled in a study of blood T cell repertoires in COVID-19. Study at large: Samples taken during acute and convalescent COVID-19 were collected in the United States, Italy and Spain.

Per the germline V gene, CDR1 is LNHDA and CDR2 is SQIVND (reference sequence). The CDR3 spans 16 residues. In regard to this clone: A read error may account for a junction end that differs from germline.

Per the original data handling: Cell counts per sample came from amplifying reference gene primers. Profiled with immunoSEQ multiplex PCR; TCRdb holds only in-frame clones, not every one. The DNA gave D and trimming, while V, J and clone size come from that table. The sample holds about 250,000 clones, about 90% seen once. Participants spanned ages about 18 to 90 years and resided in 20 to 30 US areas. Membership in each cohort depended on participant-reported clinical history. The sequencing sample was made of PBMCs or T cells enriched from blood (not recorded which). This chain connects TRBV19 to TRBJ1-6; possible D gene TRBD1, 5 bases. The sequence derives from a woman in her 30s with acute COVID-19. CDR3 bases: TGTGCCAGTACTTGGGATTCACGGACACGGAATTCGCCCCTCCACTTT. Translating it yields CASTWDSRTRNSPLHF.